The subject of this entry is one TCR beta chain. The entry originates in a study of blood T cell repertoires in COVID-19. On the study more broadly: The analysed material was cDNA or gDNA that came from T cells, B-cell-depleted T cells, or PBMCs.

The CDR3 extends over 15 amino acids. Trimming shortened V by 0 bases and J by 6 bases, and 17 bases separated the two germline ends. Germline CDR1 GTSNPN, CDR2 SVGIG (reference sequence). TCRdb's copy holds only in-frame clones and misses some; the assay was immunoSEQ multiplex PCR. The sample includes tens of thousands of clones, 70% to 90% of them seen just once. This chain connects TRBV30 to TRBJ1-2, with D perhaps TRBD1 (5 bases). The receptor's source is a man in his sixties with acute or convalescent COVID-19. Specimen: peripheral blood. In DNA, the CDR3 is TGTGCCTGGAGTGTACTGTTGAGCAGGGTTAATGGCTACACCTTC. Protein sequence: CAWSVLLSRVNGYTF.